These T cell receptor beta chains were read from a single sample in a study of shared clonotypes between healthy human individuals. Clones were sequenced by immunoSEQ multiplex PCR, and TCRdb holds only the in-frame ones, with some missing. The data show about 2.3 million clones, over 90% seen once. The material sequenced was naive CD4+ T cells from PBMCs. The receptors shown here come from a young man in good health. Some clones in this sample may be carry-over from other donors' samples. Both conserved end residues are part of each CDR3. A D gene is named only where the DNA matches it firmly. Clone size is given for some rows only: seen once, a few or many times, or a class if the clone is expanded.

j_call,v_call,clone_size,d_call,cdr3_length,cdr3_aa
TRBJ1-1,TRBV7-2,-,-,14,CASSARGLDTEAFF
TRBJ2-3,TRBV6-1,-,TRBD1,13,CASKGANTDTQYF
TRBJ1-4,TRBV5-5,-,-,13,CASSLQTGSKLFF
TRBJ2-3,TRBV5-5,once,TRBD1,13,CASSSDREDTQYF
TRBJ2-1,TRBV28,-,-,14,CASNPGGQYNEQFF
TRBJ2-7,TRBV15,-,TRBD1,15,CATSIGQGAIYEQYF
TRBJ2-7,TRBV28,-,TRBD1,15,CASSLPQGPTYEQYF
TRBJ1-2,TRBV5-1,-,-,14,CASSLEAANYGYTF
TRBJ1-1,TRBV12-5,-,-,15,CASGFWRTANTEAFF
TRBJ2-5,TRBV2,-,-,14,CASGSWLPQETQYF
TRBJ2-1,TRBV9,-,TRBD2,18,CASSVEAPEAGVHNEQFF
TRBJ2-5,TRBV18,-,-,13,CASSPTREKTQYF
TRBJ1-2,TRBV6-1,once,-,14,CASSRQESSYGYTF
TRBJ1-2,TRBV19,-,TRBD1,14,CASMLGQGLNGYTF
TRBJ1-5,TRBV19,-,-,16,CASSSRINTVYQPQHF
TRBJ2-5,TRBV18,once,-,12,CASSPPGTRQYF
TRBJ2-7,TRBV7-9,-,TRBD2,15,CASSRSGDSSYEQYF
TRBJ1-2,TRBV28,-,-,14,CASSRQASHGGYTF
TRBJ2-7,TRBV10-3,-,-,12,CASGTLPYEQYF
TRBJ2-1,TRBV21-1,-,-,17,CASREERAGGIIGEQFF
TRBJ2-2,TRBV6-1,-,TRBD1,16,CASSEVPGGRTGELFF
TRBJ2-5,TRBV30,-,-,13,CAWNPQPGETQYF
TRBJ1-5,TRBV5-3,once,-,17,CARSLKKWGDSNQPQHF
TRBJ2-1,TRBV28,-,TRBD1,17,CASSLRQGSSSYNEQFF
TRBJ2-4,TRBV28,-,TRBD2,17,CASSFWSSGSSKNIQYF
TRBJ2-7,TRBV6-1,once,-,17,CASSEAVKQGPSYEQYF
TRBJ2-3,TRBV15,-,TRBD2,13,CATGAGGADTQYF
TRBJ2-2,TRBV30,-,-,15,CAWSVGLGFTGELFF
TRBJ2-3,TRBV30,-,-,14,CAWSSRHAADTQYF
TRBJ2-1,TRBV12-2,-,-,17,CASRLVGPTDSYNEQFF
TRBJ1-1,TRBV9,-,-,13,CASSQDSNTEAFF
TRBJ1-2,TRBV20-1,once,-,11,CSASGTWGYTF
TRBJ1-4,TRBV18,-,-,13,CASSPGGIEKLFF
-,TRBV28,-,-,15,CASSPPTGSTYEQYF